The present T cell receptor (beta chain) was sequenced within a study of multiple sclerosis patients with progressive multifocal leukoencephalopathy. Assay: immunoSEQ multiplex PCR; the TCRdb copy retains only in-frame clones and omits some. This table has tens of thousands of clones, around 85% appearing once. Germline CDR1 and CDR2: SGHVS and FQNEAQ. There are 17 residues in the CDR3. Indicated time point: time of PML onset. The receptor was isolated from a woman in her 30s with progressive multifocal leukoencephalopathy. The specimen was PBMCs, collected from a patient treated with natalizumab. The rearrangement links TRBV7-8 to TRBJ2-5; D tentatively reads TRBD1 or TRBD2 (5 bases each). The last part of the DNA fits TRBJ2-7 better; the J call may be wrong. Written as DNA, the CDR3 is TGTGCCAGCAGCTTAGCTCGGCTGGGACGGCTCCTTGACGAGCAGTACTTC. Protein sequence: CASSLARLGRLLDEQYF.